This entry is about one TCR beta chain. No antigen is known for it. These data are taken from a study of shared clonotypes between healthy human individuals. The study's findings and limits: In having few donors, the study represented limited genetic and exposure-history diversity.

Trimming shortened V by 3 bases and J by 6 bases, and 17 bases separated the two germline ends. The germline gives CDR1 SNHLY, CDR2 FYNNEI. This CDR3 has 15 amino acids. Clones were read by immunoSEQ multiplex PCR, and TCRdb kept only the in-frame ones, dropping some. This sample has hundreds of thousands of clones, with roughly 95% found just once. The receptor's source is a woman under 40 in good health. Sequencing was carried out using naive CD4+ T cells sorted from blood. Subset here: CD45RA+ positively selected. This chain connects TRBV2 to TRBJ2-5; no reliable D call. In nucleotides, the CDR3 is TGTGCCAGCAGTGACTTGGCAACCCATCGACAGACCCAGTACTTC. This codes for CASSDLATHRQTQYF.